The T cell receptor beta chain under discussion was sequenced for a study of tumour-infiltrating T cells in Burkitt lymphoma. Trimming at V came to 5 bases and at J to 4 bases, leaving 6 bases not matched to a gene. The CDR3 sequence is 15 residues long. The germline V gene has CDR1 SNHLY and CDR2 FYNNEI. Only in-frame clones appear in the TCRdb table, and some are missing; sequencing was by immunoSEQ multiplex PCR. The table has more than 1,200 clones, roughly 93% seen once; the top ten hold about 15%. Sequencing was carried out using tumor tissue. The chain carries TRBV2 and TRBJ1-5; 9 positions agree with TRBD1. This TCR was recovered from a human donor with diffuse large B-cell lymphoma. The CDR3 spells CASSWGQGRNQPQHF. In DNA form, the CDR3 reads TGTGCCAGCAGTTGGGGACAGGGAAGGAATCAGCCCCAGCATTTT.